These T cell receptor beta chains were read from a single sample in a study of cytomegalovirus exposure and HLA in healthy donors. Profiled with immunoSEQ multiplex PCR; TCRdb holds only in-frame clones, not every one. The sample includes 130,000 to 150,000 clones, roughly 76% seen only once; the top ten take around 14%. Sequences were obtained from PBMCs. The receptors derive from a human donor in good health. The CDR3 runs from the conserved cysteine through the conserved F or W. D genes are given only for firm matches. Clone size, where shown, is once, few, many, or a class for clones that have expanded.

j_call,v_call,clone_size,d_call,cdr3_nt,cdr3_aa
TRBJ2-7,TRBV2,.,TRBD2,TGTGCCAGCAGTCGGACTAGCGGGAGGGCCTCCTACGAGCAGTACTTC,CASSRTSGRASYEQYF
TRBJ2-7,TRBV4-1,.,.,TGCGCCAGCAGCCAAGAAGTCGTCTACGAGCAGTACTTC,CASSQEVVYEQYF
TRBJ2-5,TRBV5-1,once,TRBD2,TGCGCCAGCAGTTCTAGCGGGAGAGAGACCCAGTACTTC,CASSSSGRETQYF
TRBJ2-1,TRBV10-3,.,.,TGTGCCATCAGTGAGATAAGGGGGAATGAGCAGTTCTTC,CAISEIRGNEQFF
TRBJ2-3,TRBV6-5,.,.,TGTGCCAGCAGCTCCGTGGAGGCGACAGATACGCAGTATTTT,CASSSVEATDTQYF
TRBJ1-1,TRBV7-9,.,.,TGTTCCAGCAGCCCAAAGCCGGGACAAATAACGAACACTGAAGCTTTCTTT,CSSSPKPGQITNTEAFF
TRBJ2-5,TRBV5-4,.,.,TGTGCCAGCAGCTCCCTAACAGGGACCCAGTACTTC,CASSSLTGTQYF
TRBJ2-3,TRBV9,.,TRBD2,TGTGCCAGCAGCGTAACTAGCGGGGGGCCGCGTACGCAGTATTTT,CASSVTSGGPRTQYF
TRBJ2-5,TRBV7-2,.,TRBD2,TGTGCCAGCAGCTTAGCGCTGCCAGCGGGGAGACGAACTCAAGAGACCCAGTACTTC,CASSLALPAGRRTQETQYF
TRBJ1-1,TRBV11-2,.,.,TGTGCCAGCAGCTTCGGGACATCCGAAGAAGCTTTCTTT,CASSFGTSEEAFF
TRBJ1-1,TRBV27,.,.,TGTGCCAGCAGTTTATCTCGCTCGGGTGAAGCTTTCTTT,CASSLSRSGEAFF
TRBJ1-2,TRBV11-3,.,.,TGTGCCAGCAGCTTAGCGGCCAGGGATGGCTACACCTTC,CASSLAARDGYTF
TRBJ2-6,TRBV18,.,.,TGTGCCAGCTCACTGGGGCCGTACTCTGGGGCCAACGTCCTGACTTTC,CASSLGPYSGANVLTF
TRBJ1-4,TRBV28,.,TRBD1,TGTGCCAGCAGTTCTCCTGGGGGCAGGGGGACTGAAAAACTGTTTTTT,CASSSPGGRGTEKLFF
TRBJ2-7,TRBV30,.,TRBD1,TGTGCCTGGAGTGTAACAGGGGGCAACTACGAGCAGTACTTC,CAWSVTGGNYEQYF
TRBJ2-1,TRBV5-1,.,.,TGCGCCAGCAGCTTCGGTCAGGGATCCTACAATGAGCAGTTCTTC,CASSFGQGSYNEQFF
TRBJ1-1,TRBV27,few,.,TGTGCCAGCGGGGCCGGGGGTTACAACACTGAAGCTTTCTTT,CASGAGGYNTEAFF
TRBJ2-5,TRBV15,few,.,TGTGCCACCAGCCCCCAATTTAGCGGTGAAGAGACCCAGTACTTC,CATSPQFSGEETQYF
TRBJ2-7,TRBV7-6,.,.,TGTGCCAGCAGCCCCCGGGCCTCAGGGAGGTCCTACGAGCAGTACTTC,CASSPRASGRSYEQYF
TRBJ2-1,TRBV7-3,.,.,TGTGCCAGCAGCTTAGGCAGCTACAATGAGCAGTTCTTC,CASSLGSYNEQFF
TRBJ1-4,TRBV9,once,TRBD1,TGTGCCAGCAGCGTAGGGGGACAGGATGAAAAACTGTTTTTT,CASSVGGQDEKLFF
TRBJ2-7,TRBV5-4,.,TRBD2,TGTGCCAGCAGCCAATACGGGACTAGCCGTATTCTCGAATACTTC,CASSQYGTSRILEYF
TRBJ2-1,TRBV4-2,few,.,TGTGCCAGCAGCCAAGAATTCGAGGAACTCTCCTACAATGAGCAGTTCTTC,CASSQEFEELSYNEQFF
TRBJ1-1,TRBV14,.,.,TGTGCCTCATCACAGGGTCGGAACACTGAAGCTTTCTTT,CASSQGRNTEAFF
TRBJ2-2,TRBV11-3,.,TRBD1,TGTGCCAGCAGCCGTACAGGGGGGCGGGAGCTGTTTTTT,CASSRTGGRELFF
TRBJ2-1,TRBV28,.,TRBD2,TGTGCCAGCAGGACTAGCGGGGGGGGCTACAATGAGCAGTTCTTC,CASRTSGGGYNEQFF
TRBJ2-2,TRBV27,.,.,TGTGCCAGCAGGCCGACAGCAAACCGGGAGCTGTTTTTT,CASRPTANRELFF
TRBJ1-6,TRBV28,few,.,TGTGCCGCCCAAAGTCCCACAGGACCATATTCACCCCTCCACTTT,CAAQSPTGPYSPLHF
TRBJ2-1,TRBV19,.,.,TGTGCCAGTAGTACCGGGTATATTGGGTTCGATGAGCAGTTCTTC,CASSTGYIGFDEQFF
TRBJ2-1,TRBV30,.,TRBD2,TGTGCCTGGAGTCTGAGCGGGGCCTACAATGAGCAGTTCTTC,CAWSLSGAYNEQFF
TRBJ2-7,TRBV6-1,.,.,TGTGCCAGTGGGAGGGGGACAGGAATATCCTACGAGCAGTACTTC,CASGRGTGISYEQYF
TRBJ1-2,TRBV10-2,.,.,TGCGCCAGCAGTGAAACAGGGTGGTATGGCTACACCTTC,CASSETGWYGYTF
TRBJ2-7,TRBV6-4,.,TRBD2,TGTGCCAGCAGTGAAGGGACTAGCGGAATACGCGAGCAGTACTTC,CASSEGTSGIREQYF
TRBJ2-5,TRBV10-3,.,TRBD1,TGTGCCATCAGTGCTACTCGGGACAGTCAAGAGACCCAGTACTTC,CAISATRDSQETQYF
TRBJ2-1,TRBV6-1,.,TRBD1,TGTGCCAGCAGTGAAGTCAGGGGGAAAGAGCAGTTCTTC,CASSEVRGKEQFF
TRBJ2-3,TRBV6-1,.,TRBD1,TGTGCCAGCCTCCCGGGACAGCTAGGCACAGATACGCAGTATTTT,CASLPGQLGTDTQYF
TRBJ2-1,TRBV6-1,few,TRBD2,TGTGCCAGCAACACGGGGGGGCGGAATGAGCAGTTCTTC,CASNTGGRNEQFF
TRBJ1-5,TRBV4-1,.,.,TGCGCCAGCAGCCAAGTTGGGGGGGATCAGCCCCAGCATTTT,CASSQVGGDQPQHF
TRBJ2-1,TRBV5-1,.,TRBD2,TGCGCCACCTCCCCCGGGACTAGCGGGAGAAAGCTGTTCTTC,CATSPGTSGRKLFF
TRBJ1-4,TRBV6-1,once,.,TGTGCCAGCAGATCCAGACAGGTTCTTGAAAAACTGTTTTTT,CASRSRQVLEKLFF
TRBJ2-3,TRBV5-4,.,TRBD2,TGTGCCAGCAGCAGGAGCGGGGGGGCAGGAGATACGCAGTATTTT,CASSRSGGAGDTQYF
TRBJ2-5,TRBV11-3,few,TRBD2,TGTGCCAGCAGCTCGCGGGAGGACCAAGAGACCCAGTACTTC,CASSSREDQETQYF
TRBJ2-1,TRBV11-3,.,TRBD1,TGTGCCAGCAGCTTACATCGTCGATCAGGACAGGGGGTCGATGAGCAGTTCTTC,CASSLHRRSGQGVDEQFF
TRBJ2-3,TRBV10-1,.,TRBD2,TGCGCCAGCAGCCCTAGCGGGAGGGAAAAGGATACGCAGTATTTT,CASSPSGREKDTQYF